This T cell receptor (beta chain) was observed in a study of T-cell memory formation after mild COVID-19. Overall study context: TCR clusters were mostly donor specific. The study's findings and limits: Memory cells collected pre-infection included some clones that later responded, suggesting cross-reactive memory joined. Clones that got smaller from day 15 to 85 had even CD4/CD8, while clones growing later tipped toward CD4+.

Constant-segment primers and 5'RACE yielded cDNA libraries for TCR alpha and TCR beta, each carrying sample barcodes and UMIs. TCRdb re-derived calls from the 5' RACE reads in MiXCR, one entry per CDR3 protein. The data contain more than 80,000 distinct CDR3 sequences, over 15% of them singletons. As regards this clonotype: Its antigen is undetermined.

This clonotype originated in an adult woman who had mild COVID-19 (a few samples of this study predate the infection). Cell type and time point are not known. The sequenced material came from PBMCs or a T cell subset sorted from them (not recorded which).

The CDR3 region is CSARGLAGVKPRGDTQYF. In DNA, the CDR3 is TGCAGTGCTAGAGGACTAGCGGGAGTGAAACCGAGGGGAGATACGCAGTATTTT. This chain uses TRBV20-1 with TRBJ2-3, with 12 bases lining up with TRBD2. CDR3 length: 18 residues. Germline CDR1 reads DFQATT; CDR2 reads SNEGSKA (reference sequence). The trim removed 1 base at V and 5 bases at J, leaving 13 bases unmatched.